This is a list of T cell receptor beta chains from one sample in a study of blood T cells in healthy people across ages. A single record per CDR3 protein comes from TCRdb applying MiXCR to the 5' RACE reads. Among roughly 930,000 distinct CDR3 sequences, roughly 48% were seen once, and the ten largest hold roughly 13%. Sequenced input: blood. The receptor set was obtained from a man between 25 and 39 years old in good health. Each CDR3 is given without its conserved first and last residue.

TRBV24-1 ATSGTQNTEAF
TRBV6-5 ASRKGPEAEQY
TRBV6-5 ASSWLGQGAHTEAF
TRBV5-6 ASSLDFTARSYEQY
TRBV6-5 ASRSHTFSTDTQY
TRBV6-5 ASSYSDRTNEKLF
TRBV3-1 ASSRVTDLKDTQY
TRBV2 ASSEAGGRLF
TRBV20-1 SARDWDIGGLGQY
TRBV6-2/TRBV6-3 ASSYGASGGVEQF